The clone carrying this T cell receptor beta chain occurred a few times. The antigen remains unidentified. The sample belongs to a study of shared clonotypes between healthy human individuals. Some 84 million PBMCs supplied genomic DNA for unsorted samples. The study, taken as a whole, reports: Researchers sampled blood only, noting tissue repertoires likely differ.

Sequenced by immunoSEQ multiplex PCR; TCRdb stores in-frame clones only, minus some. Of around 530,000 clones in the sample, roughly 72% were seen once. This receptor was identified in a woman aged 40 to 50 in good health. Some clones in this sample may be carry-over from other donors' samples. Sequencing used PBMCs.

CDR3 sequence: CASSFVRSSYEQYF. In nucleotides, the CDR3 is TGTGCCAGCAGCTTCGTAAGAAGCTCCTACGAGCAGTACTTC. This chain links TRBV11-2 with TRBJ2-7; D gene uncertain. With 3 bases removed from V and 0 bases from J, the gap between germline ends came to 9 bases. The CDR3 contains 14 residues. Germline V CDR1 and CDR2: SGHAT, FQNNGV.